This paragraph covers one T cell receptor beta chain sequence. The antigen is unknown. This sample is part of a study of response to subunit inactivated influenza vaccine. Findings and caveats of the study: Authors suggested seasonal influenza vaccinations each recruit few new T cells.

The germline gives CDR1 SGHDN, CDR2 FVKESK. Trimming cost V 4 bases and J 2 bases; bases outside gene matches: 5. This CDR3 region has 16 residues. TCRdb fed the RT-PCR reads into MiXCR, producing one record per CDR3 protein. The table includes a few hundred thousand distinct CDR3 sequences, 20% to 25% detected once. This TCR derives from a man aged 50-75 years who received an inactivated influenza vaccine. The sequenced sample was PBMCs from blood, obtained 21 months after vaccination. This chain connects TRBV14 to TRBJ2-3; 11 nucleotides line up with TRBD2. The DNA for the CDR3 is TGTGCCAGCAGCCGCCGACTAGCGGGGATCACAGATACGCAGTATTTT. Translation gives CASSRRLAGITDTQYF.